This T cell receptor (beta chain) was profiled in a study of human versus mouse CDR3 diversity and MHC coevolution. Study-wide results and limits: Most of the three human donors had the lowest clonal inequality. Human T cells were selected on over 5 MHC II alleles.

Naive CD4 T cells, CD45RO-negative and CD62L-positive, were flow-sorted from PBMCs. TCRdb's copy holds only in-frame clones and misses some; the assay was immunoSEQ multiplex PCR. Among tens of thousands of clones listed, about 93% were seen once. The CDR3 is 14 amino acids. The ends were cut back, 0 bases at V and 9 bases at J, with 15 bases in the middle. Germline values: CDR1 SGHRS, CDR2 YFSETQ. Regarding this clone: Its antigen is unidentified.

The rearrangement links TRBV5-1 to TRBJ2-5; tentative D call: TRBD2 (5 bases). Material for sequencing was naive CD4+ T cells from blood. The subset is: CD45RO-negative CD62L-positive naive CD4 T cells. The TCR comes from a person between 60 and 69 years old in good health. CDR3 in DNA: TGCGCCAGCAGCTTGGGCGGGCAGCCCACGGCCCAGTACTTC. As protein: CASSLGGQPTAQYF.